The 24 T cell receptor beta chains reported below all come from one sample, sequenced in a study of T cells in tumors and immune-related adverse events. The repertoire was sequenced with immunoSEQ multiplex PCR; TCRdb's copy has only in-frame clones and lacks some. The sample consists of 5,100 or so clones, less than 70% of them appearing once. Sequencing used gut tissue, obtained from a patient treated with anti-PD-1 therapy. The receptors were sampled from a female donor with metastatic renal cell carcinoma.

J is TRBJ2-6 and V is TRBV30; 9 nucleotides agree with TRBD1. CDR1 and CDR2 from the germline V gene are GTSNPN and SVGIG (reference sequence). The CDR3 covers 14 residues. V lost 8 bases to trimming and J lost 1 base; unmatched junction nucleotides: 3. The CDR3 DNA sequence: TGTGCCGGACAGGGGAAATCTGGGGCCAACGTCCTGACTTTC. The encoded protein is CAGQGKSGANVLTF. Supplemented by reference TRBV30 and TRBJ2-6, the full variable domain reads SQTIHQWPATLVQPVGSPLSLECTVEGTSNPNLYWYRQAAGRGLQLLFYSVGIGQISSEVPQNLSASRPQDRQFILSSKKLLLSDSGFYLCAGQGKSGANVLTFGAGSRLTVL.

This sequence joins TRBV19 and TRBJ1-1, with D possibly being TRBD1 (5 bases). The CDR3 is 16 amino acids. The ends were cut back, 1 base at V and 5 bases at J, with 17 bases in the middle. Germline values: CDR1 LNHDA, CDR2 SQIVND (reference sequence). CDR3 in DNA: TGTGCCAGTAGTATAGGAACCGGGTGGGGGAGAACTGAAGCTTTCTTT. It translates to CASSIGTGWGRTEAFF.

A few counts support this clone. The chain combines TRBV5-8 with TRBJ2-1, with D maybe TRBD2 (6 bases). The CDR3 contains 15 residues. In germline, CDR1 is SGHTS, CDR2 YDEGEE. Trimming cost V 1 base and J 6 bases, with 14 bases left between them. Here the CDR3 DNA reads TGTGCCAGCAGCTTGCTTGCGGGATCGAGCAATGAGCAGTTCTTC. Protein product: CASSLLAGSSNEQFF.

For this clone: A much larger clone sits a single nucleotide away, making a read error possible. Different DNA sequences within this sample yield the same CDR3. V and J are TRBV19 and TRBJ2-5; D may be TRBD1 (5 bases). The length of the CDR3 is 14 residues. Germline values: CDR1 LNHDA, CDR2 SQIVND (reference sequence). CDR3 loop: CASSINRYQETQYF. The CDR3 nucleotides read TGTGCCAGCAGTATTAACAGGTACCAAGAGACCCAGTACTTC.

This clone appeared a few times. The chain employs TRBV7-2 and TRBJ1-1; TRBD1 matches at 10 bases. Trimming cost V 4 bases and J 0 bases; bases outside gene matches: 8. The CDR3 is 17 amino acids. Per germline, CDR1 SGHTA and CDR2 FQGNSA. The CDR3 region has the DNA TGTGCCAGCAGCTACCGGGACAGGGGATTCATGAACACTGAAGCTTTCTTT. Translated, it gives CASSYRDRGFMNTEAFF.

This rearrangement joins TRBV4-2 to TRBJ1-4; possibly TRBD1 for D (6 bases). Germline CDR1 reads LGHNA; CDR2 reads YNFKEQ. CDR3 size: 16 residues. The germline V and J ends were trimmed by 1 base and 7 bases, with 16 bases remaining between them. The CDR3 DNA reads TGTGCCAGCAGCCAAGGGGTTAGGGAAGGGGGTGAAAAACTGTTTTTT. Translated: CASSQGVREGGEKLFF.

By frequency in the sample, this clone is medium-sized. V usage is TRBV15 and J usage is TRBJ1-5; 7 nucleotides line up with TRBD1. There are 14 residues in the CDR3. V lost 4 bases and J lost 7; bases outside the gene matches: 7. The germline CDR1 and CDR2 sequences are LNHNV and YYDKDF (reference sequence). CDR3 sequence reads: CATSIDRVWQPQHF. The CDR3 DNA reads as TGTGCCACCAGCATCGACAGGGTATGGCAGCCCCAGCATTTT.

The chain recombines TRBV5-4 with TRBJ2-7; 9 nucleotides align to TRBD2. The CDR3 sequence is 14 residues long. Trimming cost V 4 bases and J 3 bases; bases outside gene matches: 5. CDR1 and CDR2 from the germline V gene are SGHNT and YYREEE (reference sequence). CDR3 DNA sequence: TGTGCCAGCAGCATGGGCGGGAGGGTCTACGAGCAGTACTTC. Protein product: CASSMGGRVYEQYF.

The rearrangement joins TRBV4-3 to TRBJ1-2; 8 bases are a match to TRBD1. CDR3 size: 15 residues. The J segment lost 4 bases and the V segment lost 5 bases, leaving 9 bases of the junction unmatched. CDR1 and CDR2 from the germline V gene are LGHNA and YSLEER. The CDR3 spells CASSERTGPIYGYTF. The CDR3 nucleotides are TGCGCCAGCAGCGAGAGGACAGGGCCAATCTATGGCTACACCTTC.

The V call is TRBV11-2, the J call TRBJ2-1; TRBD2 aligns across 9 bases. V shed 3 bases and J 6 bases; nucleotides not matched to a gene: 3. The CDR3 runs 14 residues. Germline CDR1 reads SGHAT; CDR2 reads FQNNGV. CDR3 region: CASSLLAGSNEQFF. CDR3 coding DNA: TGTGCCAGCAGCTTGCTAGCGGGGAGCAATGAGCAGTTCTTC.

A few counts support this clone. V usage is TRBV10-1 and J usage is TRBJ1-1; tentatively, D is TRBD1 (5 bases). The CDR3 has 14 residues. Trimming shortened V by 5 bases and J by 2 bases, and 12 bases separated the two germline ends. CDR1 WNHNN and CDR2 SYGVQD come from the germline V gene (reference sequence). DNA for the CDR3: TGCGCCAGCAGTACTGGACAAGACAACACTGAAGCTTTCTTT. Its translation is CASSTGQDNTEAFF.

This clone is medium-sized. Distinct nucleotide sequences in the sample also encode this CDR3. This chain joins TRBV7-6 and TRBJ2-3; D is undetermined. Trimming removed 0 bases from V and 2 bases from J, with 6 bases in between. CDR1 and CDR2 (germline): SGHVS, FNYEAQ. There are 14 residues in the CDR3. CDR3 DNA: TGTGCCAGCAGCTTAGCCGGAAACACAGATACGCAGTATTTT. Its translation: CASSLAGNTDTQYF.

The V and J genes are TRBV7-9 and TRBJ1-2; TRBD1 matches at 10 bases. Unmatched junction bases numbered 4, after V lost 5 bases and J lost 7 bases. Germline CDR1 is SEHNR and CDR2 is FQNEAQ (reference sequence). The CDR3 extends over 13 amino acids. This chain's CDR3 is CASSAGTGVGYTF. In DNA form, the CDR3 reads TGTGCCAGCAGCGCCGGGACAGGGGTTGGCTACACCTTC.

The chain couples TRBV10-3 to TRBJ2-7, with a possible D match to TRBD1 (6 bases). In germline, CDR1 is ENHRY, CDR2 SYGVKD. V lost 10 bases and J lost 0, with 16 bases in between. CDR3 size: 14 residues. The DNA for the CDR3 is TGTGCCACAGCCTTCCGGGACAACTCCTACGAGCAGTACTTC. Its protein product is CATAFRDNSYEQYF.

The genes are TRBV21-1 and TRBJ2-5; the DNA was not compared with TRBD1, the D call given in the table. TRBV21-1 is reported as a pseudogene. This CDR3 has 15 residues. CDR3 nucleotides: TGTGCCAGCAGTCAGACGACAGCAACCCAAGAGACCCAGTACTTC. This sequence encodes CASSQTTATQETQYF.

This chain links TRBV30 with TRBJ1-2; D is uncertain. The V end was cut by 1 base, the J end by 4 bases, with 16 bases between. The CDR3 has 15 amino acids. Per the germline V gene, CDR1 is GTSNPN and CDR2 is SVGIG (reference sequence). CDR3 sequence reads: CAWSEGLQGPYGYTF. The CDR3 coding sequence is TGTGCCTGGAGTGAGGGTTTGCAAGGGCCCTATGGCTACACCTTC.

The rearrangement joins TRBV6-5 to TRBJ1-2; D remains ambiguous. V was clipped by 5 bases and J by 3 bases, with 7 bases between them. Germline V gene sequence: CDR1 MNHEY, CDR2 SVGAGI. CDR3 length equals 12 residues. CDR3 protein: CASSDRHYGYTF. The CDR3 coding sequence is TGTGCCAGCAGTGACCGACACTATGGCTACACCTTC.

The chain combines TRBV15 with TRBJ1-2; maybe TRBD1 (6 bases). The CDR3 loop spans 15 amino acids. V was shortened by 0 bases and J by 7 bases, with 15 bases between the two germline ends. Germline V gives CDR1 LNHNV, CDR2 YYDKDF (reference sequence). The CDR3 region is CATSRDQGQRGGYTF. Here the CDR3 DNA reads TGTGCCACCAGCAGAGATCAGGGGCAGAGGGGTGGCTACACCTTC.

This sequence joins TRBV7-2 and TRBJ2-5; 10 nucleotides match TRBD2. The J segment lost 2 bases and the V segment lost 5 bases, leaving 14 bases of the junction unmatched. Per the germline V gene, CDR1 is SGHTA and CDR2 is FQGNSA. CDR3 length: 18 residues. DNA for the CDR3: TGTGCCAGCAGCCGAGTTGGTTCTAGCGGGGGCCTACAAGAGACCCAGTACTTC. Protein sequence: CASSRVGSSGGLQETQYF.

In DNA form, the CDR3 reads TGTGCCAGCTCGTCCCGTCCAGACGAGCAGTACTTC. This sequence encodes CASSSRPDEQYF. This sequence joins TRBV18 and TRBJ2-7; the D is unclear. Per the germline V gene, CDR1 is KGHSH and CDR2 is LQKENI. The CDR3 extends over 12 amino acids. V was pared by 6 bases and J by 5 bases, with 11 bases between.

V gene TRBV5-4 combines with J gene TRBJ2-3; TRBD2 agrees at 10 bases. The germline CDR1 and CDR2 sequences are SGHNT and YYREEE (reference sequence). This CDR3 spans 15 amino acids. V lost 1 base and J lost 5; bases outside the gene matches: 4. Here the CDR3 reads CASSLRLAGEDTQYF. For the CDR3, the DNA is TGTGCCAGCAGCTTGCGGCTAGCGGGAGAAGATACGCAGTATTTT.

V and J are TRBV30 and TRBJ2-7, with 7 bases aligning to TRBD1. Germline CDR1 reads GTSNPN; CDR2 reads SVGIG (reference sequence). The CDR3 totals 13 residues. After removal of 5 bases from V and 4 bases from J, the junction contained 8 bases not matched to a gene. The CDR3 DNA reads TGTGCCTGGGGAGGACAGGACCGTTACGAGCAGTACTTC. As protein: CAWGGQDRYEQYF. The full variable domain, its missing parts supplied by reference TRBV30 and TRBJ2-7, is SQTIHQWPATLVQPVGSPLSLECTVEGTSNPNLYWYRQAAGRGLQLLFYSVGIGQISSEVPQNLSASRPQDRQFILSSKKLLLSDSGFYLCAWGGQDRYEQYFGPGTRLTVT.

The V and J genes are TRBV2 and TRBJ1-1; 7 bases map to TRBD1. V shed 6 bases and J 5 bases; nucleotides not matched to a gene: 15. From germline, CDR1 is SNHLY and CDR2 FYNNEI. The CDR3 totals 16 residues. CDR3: CASRAEGGAGGTEAFF. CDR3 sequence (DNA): TGTGCCAGCAGGGCGGAAGGGGGCGCGGGAGGGACTGAAGCTTTCTTT.

CDR3 region: CASSPSGEEQYF. CDR3 DNA: TGTGCCAGCAGCCCCTCGGGGGAAGAGCAGTACTTC. The V call is TRBV7-6, the J call TRBJ2-7; perhaps TRBD2 as D (6 bases). The CDR3 runs to 12 residues. The V gene lost 5 bases and the J gene lost 7 bases, with 12 bases spanning the gap. CDR1 SGHVS and CDR2 FNYEAQ come from the germline V gene.